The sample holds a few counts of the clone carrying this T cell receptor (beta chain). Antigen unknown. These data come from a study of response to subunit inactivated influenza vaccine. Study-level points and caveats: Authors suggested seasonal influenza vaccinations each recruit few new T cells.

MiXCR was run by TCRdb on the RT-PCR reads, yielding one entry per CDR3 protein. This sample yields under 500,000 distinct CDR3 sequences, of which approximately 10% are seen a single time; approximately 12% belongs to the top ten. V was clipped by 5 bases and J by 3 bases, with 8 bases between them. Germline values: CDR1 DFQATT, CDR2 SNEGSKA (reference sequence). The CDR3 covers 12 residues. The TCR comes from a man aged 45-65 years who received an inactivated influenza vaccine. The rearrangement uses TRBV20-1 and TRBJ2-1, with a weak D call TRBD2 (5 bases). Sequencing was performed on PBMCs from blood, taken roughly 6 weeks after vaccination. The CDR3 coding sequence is TGCAGTGCTCGGGAATTCTACAATGAGCAGTTCTTC. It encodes CSAREFYNEQFF.